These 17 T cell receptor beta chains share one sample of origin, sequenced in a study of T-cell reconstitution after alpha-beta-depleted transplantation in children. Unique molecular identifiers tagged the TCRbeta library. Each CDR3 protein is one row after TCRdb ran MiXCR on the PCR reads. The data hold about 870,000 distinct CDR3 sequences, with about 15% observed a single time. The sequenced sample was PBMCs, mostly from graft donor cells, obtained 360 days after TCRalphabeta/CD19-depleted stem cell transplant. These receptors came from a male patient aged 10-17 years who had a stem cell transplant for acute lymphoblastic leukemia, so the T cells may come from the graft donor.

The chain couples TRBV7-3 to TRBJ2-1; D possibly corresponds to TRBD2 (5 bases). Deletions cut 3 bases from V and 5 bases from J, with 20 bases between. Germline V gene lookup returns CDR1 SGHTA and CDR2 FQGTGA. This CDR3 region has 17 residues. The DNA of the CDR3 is TGTGCCAGCAGCTTTCGCCCGGGGTCCCTAGAAAACAATGAGCAGTTCTTC. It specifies CASSFRPGSLENNEQFF. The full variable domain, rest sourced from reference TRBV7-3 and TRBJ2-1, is GAGVSQTPSNKVTEKGKYVELRCDPISGHTALYWYRQSLGQGPEFLIYFQGTGAADDSGLPNDRFFAVRPEGSVSTLKIQRTERGDSAVYLCASSFRPGSLENNEQFFGPGTRLTVL.

The CDR3 sequence is CASSIVPGSYNEQFF. CDR3 sequence (DNA): TGTGCCAGTAGTATCGTCCCCGGGTCGTACAATGAGCAGTTCTTC. The chain is built from TRBV19 and TRBJ2-1; the D is unclear. CDR1 is LNHDA, CDR2 SQIVND, per germline (reference sequence). With 3 bases removed from V and 4 bases from J, the gap between germline ends came to 13 bases. The CDR3 is 15 amino acids. The full variable domain, in which reference TRBV19 and TRBJ2-1 provide the parts outside the CDR3, is DGGITQSPKYLFRKEGQNVTLSCEQNLNHDAMYWYRQDPGQGLRLIYYSQIVNDFQKGDIAEGYSVSREKKESFPLTVTSAQKNPTAFYLCASSIVPGSYNEQFFGPGTRLTVL.

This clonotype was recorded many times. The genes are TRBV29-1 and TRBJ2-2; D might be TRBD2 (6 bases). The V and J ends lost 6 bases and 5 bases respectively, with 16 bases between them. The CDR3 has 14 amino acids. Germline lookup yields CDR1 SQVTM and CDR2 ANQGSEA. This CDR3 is CSVRGGTQTGELFF. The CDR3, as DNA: TGCAGCGTCAGAGGAGGGACTCAGACCGGGGAGCTGTTTTTT.

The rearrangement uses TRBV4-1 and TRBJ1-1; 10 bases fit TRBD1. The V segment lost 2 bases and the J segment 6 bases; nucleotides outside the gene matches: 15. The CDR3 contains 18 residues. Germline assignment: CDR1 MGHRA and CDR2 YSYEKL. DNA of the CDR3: TGCGCCAGCAGCCAATGGCCGAGACAGGGGGCGCATGGGGCTGAAGCTTTCTTT. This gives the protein CASSQWPRQGAHGAEAFF.

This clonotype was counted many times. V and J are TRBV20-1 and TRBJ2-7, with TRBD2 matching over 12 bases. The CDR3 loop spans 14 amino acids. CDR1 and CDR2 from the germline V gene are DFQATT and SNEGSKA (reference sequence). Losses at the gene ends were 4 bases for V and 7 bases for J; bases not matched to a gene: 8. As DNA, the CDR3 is TGCAGTGCTAACCCTAGCGGGAGGGGTGGTGAGCAGTACTTC. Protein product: CSANPSGRGGEQYF.

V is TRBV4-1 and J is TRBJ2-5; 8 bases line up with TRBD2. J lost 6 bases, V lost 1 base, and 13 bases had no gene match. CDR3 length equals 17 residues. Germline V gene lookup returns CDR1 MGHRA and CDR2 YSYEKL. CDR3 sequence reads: CASSQGALGLASKTQYF. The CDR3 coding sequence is TGCGCCAGCAGCCAAGGTGCATTAGGACTAGCTTCAAAGACCCAGTACTTC.

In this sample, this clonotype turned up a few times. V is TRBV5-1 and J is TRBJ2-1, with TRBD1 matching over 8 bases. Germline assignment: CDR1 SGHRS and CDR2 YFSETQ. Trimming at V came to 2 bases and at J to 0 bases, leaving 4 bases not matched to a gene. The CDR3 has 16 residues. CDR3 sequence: CASSLQGDLSYNEQFF. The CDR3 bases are TGCGCCAGCAGCTTACAGGGGGACCTCTCCTACAATGAGCAGTTCTTC.

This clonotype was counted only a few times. Written as DNA, the CDR3 is TGTGCCAGCAGCGTGGGCCGACAGGGGTTGGGGACCGGGGAGCTGTTTTTT. Translating gives CASSVGRQGLGTGELFF. The V gene is TRBV9, the J gene TRBJ2-2, with 8 bases identical to TRBD1. The CDR3 is 17 residues long. Losses at the gene ends were 2 bases for V and 5 bases for J; bases not matched to a gene: 11. CDR1 is SGDLS, CDR2 YYNGEE, per germline.

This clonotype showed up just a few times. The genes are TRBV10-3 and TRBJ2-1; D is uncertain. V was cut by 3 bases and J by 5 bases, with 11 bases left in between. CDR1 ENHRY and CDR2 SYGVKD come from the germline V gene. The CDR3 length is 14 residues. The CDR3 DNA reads TGTGCCATCAGTGAAGGGCAGGCTAACAATGAGCAGTTCTTC. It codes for CAISEGQANNEQFF.

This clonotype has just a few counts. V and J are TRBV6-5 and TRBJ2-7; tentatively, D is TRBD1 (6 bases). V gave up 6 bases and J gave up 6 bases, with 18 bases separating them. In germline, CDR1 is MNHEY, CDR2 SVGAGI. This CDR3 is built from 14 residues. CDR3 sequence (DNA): TGTGCCAGCAGGTACAGGGCCCAAATGGGCGAGCAGTACTTC. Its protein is CASRYRAQMGEQYF.

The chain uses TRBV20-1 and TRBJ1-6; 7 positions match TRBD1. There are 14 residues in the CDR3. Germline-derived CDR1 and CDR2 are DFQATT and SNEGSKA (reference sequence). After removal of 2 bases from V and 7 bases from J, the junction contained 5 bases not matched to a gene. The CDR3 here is CSARRFRGNSPLHF. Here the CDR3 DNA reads TGCAGTGCTAGAAGGTTCAGGGGGAATTCACCCCTCCACTTT.

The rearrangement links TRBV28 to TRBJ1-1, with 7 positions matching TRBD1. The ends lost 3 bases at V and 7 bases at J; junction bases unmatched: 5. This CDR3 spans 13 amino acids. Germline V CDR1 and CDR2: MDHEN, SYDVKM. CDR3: CASSFLGQSEAFF. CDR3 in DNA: TGTGCCAGCAGTTTTTTGGGACAGAGTGAAGCTTTCTTT.

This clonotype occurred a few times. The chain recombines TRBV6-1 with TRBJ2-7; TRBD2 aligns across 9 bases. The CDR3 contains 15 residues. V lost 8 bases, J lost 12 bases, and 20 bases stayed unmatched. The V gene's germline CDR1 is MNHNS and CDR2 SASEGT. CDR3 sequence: CASGTGTSGSSSLYF. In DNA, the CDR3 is TGTGCCAGCGGGACCGGTACTAGCGGGTCGTCGTCTTTGTACTTC.

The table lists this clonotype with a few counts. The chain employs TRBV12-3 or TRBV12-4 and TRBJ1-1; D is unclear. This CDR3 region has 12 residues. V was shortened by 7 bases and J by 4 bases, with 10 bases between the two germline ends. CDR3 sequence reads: CASTLFGTEAFF. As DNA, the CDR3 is TGTGCCAGCACCCTCTTTGGCACTGAAGCTTTCTTT.

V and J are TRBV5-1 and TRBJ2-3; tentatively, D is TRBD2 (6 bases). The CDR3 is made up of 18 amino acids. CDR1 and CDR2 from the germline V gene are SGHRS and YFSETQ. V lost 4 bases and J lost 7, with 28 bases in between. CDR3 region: CASSPLGLALTLPNTQYF. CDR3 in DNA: TGCGCCAGCAGCCCATTGGGTCTAGCGCTAACCCTCCCGAATACGCAGTATTTT. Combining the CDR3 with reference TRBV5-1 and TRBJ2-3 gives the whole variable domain KAGVTQTPRYLIKTRGQQVTLSCSPISGHRSVSWYQQTPGQGLQFLFEYFSETQRNKGNFPGRFSGRQFSNSRSEMNVSTLELGDSALYLCASSPLGLALTLPNTQYFGPGTRLTVL.

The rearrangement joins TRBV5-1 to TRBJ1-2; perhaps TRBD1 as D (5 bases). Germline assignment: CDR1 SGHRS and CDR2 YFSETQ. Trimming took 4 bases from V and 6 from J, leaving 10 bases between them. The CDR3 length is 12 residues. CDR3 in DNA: TGCGCCAGCAGCGCCGCCAGGGATGGCTACACCTTC. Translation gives CASSAARDGYTF. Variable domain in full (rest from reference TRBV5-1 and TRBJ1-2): KAGVTQTPRYLIKTRGQQVTLSCSPISGHRSVSWYQQTPGQGLQFLFEYFSETQRNKGNFPGRFSGRQFSNSRSEMNVSTLELGDSALYLCASSAARDGYTFGSGTRLTVV.

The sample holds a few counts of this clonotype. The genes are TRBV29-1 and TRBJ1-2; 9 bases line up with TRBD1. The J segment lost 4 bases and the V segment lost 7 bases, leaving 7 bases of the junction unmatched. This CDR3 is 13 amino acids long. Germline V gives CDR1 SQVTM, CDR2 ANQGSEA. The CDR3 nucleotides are TGCAGCGCAGGGACAGGGCTGATCTATGGCTACACCTTC. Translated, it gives CSAGTGLIYGYTF. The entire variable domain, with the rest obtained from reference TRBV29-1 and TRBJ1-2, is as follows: SAVISQKPSRDICQRGTSLTIQCQVDSQVTMMFWYRQQPGQSLTLIATANQGSEATYESGFVIDKFPISRPNLTFSTLTVSNMSPEDSSIYLCSAGTGLIYGYTFGSGTRLTVV.